These T cell receptor beta chains were read from a single sample in a study of Graves' ophthalmopathy and Graves' hyperthyroidism. TCRdb called the multiplex PCR reads again in MiXCR, with one record for every CDR3 protein. The sample shows 450,000 or so distinct CDR3 sequences, roughly 14% of them seen only once. Input material: blood. Every receptor here comes from a woman aged 30 to 39 with Graves' ophthalmopathy. Both conserved end residues are part of each CDR3. The D gene is left open where the match is weak. Where a row states a size, it is once, few, many or the class of an expanded clone; other rows omit it.

TRBJ2-7,TRBV6-1,many,TRBD1,CASSEPTGGYEQYF,TGTGCCAGCAGTGAGCCGACAGGGGGGTACGAGCAGTACTTC
TRBJ1-3,TRBV9,many,-,CASSVAPRGEDVQFGLGNTIYF,TGTGCCAGCAGCGTAGCTCCCAGGGGAGAGGACGTACAATTCGGATTGGGAAACACCATATATTTT
TRBJ2-2,TRBV12-3/TRBV12-4,-,TRBD1,CASRGDRGYTGELFF,TGTGCCAGCAGGGGGGACAGGGGTTACACCGGGGAGCTGTTTTTT
TRBJ2-4,TRBV10-3,few,-,CAISESPGEGKYF,TGTGCCATCAGTGAGTCGCCGGGGGAAGGTAAGTACTTC
TRBJ2-7,TRBV6-1,many,TRBD2,CASLLLAGGNSYEQYF,TGTGCCAGCTTGCTTTTAGCGGGGGGGAACTCCTACGAGCAGTACTTC
TRBJ1-1,TRBV10-3,many,TRBD1,CAISEVAGGTEAFF,TGTGCCATCAGTGAAGTTGCAGGGGGCACTGAAGCTTTCTTT
TRBJ1-1,TRBV20-1,many,-,CSASEGPYTEAFF,TGCAGTGCTAGCGAGGGTCCTTACACTGAAGCTTTCTTT
TRBJ2-5,TRBV2,many,-,CASSDSETQYF,TGTGCCAGCAGTGATTCGGAGACCCAGTACTTC
TRBJ1-2,TRBV12-3/TRBV12-4,many,TRBD1,CASSLKVTGMARNGYTF,TGTGCCAGCAGTTTAAAGGTGACAGGGATGGCTCGGAATGGCTACACCTTC
TRBJ1-6,TRBV28,many,TRBD1,CASSSGQGVNSPLHF,TGTGCCAGCAGTTCAGGACAGGGGGTTAATTCACCCCTCCACTTT
TRBJ2-7,TRBV15,-,-,CATSRAGIGVEQYF,TGTGCCACCAGCAGAGCCGGGATTGGGGTGGAGCAGTACTTC
TRBJ1-1,TRBV12-3/TRBV12-4,many,-,CASRLWGQGTEAFF,TGTGCCAGCAGGCTATGGGGACAAGGCACTGAAGCTTTCTTT
TRBJ2-7,TRBV6-1,many,TRBD1,CASRSAVGQAQNEQYF,TGTGCCAGCAGATCGGCCGTAGGACAGGCACAAAACGAGCAGTACTTC
TRBJ2-7,TRBV29-1,few,-,CSVGQAISYEQYF,TGCAGCGTTGGACAGGCAATCTCCTACGAGCAGTACTTC
TRBJ1-5,TRBV6-1,many,-,CASSRNRSNQPQHF,TGTGCCAGCAGTCGTAATAGGAGTAATCAGCCCCAGCATTTT
TRBJ2-4,TRBV7-8,many,TRBD1,CASSSTGTGNLLYF,TGTGCCAGCAGTTCAACCGGGACAGGGAACCTGCTGTACTTC
TRBJ1-2,TRBV6-2/TRBV6-3,many,-,CASRPTGKGNGYTF,TGTGCCAGCAGACCTACAGGGAAGGGAAATGGCTACACCTTC
TRBJ2-3,TRBV25-1,many,-,CASSEVRARDTQYF,TGTGCCAGCAGTGAAGTAAGGGCCAGAGATACGCAGTATTTT
TRBJ1-2,TRBV11-1,few,TRBD1,CASSSPQTFRQGAKGYTF,TGTGCCAGCAGCTCCCCACAAACTTTTCGACAGGGGGCAAAAGGCTACACCTTC
TRBJ1-5,TRBV29-1,many,-,CSVVSNSNQPQHF,TGCAGCGTTGTTTCAAATAGCAATCAGCCCCAGCATTTT
TRBJ2-5,TRBV14,-,TRBD2,CASSQELAGTTYQETQYF,TGTGCCAGCAGCCAAGAGTTAGCGGGTACGACTTATCAAGAGACCCAGTACTTC
TRBJ2-4,TRBV6-1,many,-,CASSALGSAYGNIQYF,TGTGCCAGCAGTGCTCTAGGGTCGGCCTATGGAAACATTCAGTACTTC
TRBJ2-5,TRBV30,-,TRBD2,CAWRPGLVGEGETQYF,TGTGCCTGGAGACCGGGACTAGTGGGAGAGGGAGAGACCCAGTACTTC
TRBJ1-5,TRBV7-2,many,TRBD1,CASSLLGQGYEPQHF,TGTGCCAGCAGCCTCCTGGGACAGGGGTATGAGCCCCAGCATTTT
TRBJ2-5,TRBV18,many,TRBD1,CASSPRGQVGETQYF,TGTGCCAGCTCACCACGAGGACAGGTTGGAGAGACCCAGTACTTC
TRBJ2-5,TRBV5-1,-,-,CASSLYPRTSQETQYF,TGCGCCAGCAGCTTGTATCCACGAACCTCCCAAGAGACCCAGTACTTC
TRBJ1-5,TRBV12-3/TRBV12-4,many,-,CASSLQSYRNQPQHF,TGTGCCAGCAGCCTACAGTCCTATCGCAATCAGCCCCAGCATTTT
TRBJ2-5,TRBV24-1,many,TRBD1,CATSDFYGTGEETQYF,TGTGCCACCAGTGATTTCTACGGAACAGGGGAAGAGACCCAGTACTTC
TRBJ2-7,TRBV6-5,many,-,CASSYSNTVTYEQYF,TGTGCCAGCAGTTACTCGAACACGGTGACCTACGAGCAGTACTTC
TRBJ1-1,TRBV29-1,many,-,CSSWGGGRKNTEAFF,TGCAGCTCCTGGGGGGGAGGACGGAAGAACACTGAAGCTTTCTTT
TRBJ2-5,TRBV20-1,many,-,CSARAHRETQYF,TGCAGTGCTAGGGCCCATAGAGAGACCCAGTACTTC
TRBJ2-5,TRBV28,many,-,CASTPDEYQETQYF,TGTGCCAGCACCCCGGATGAGTACCAAGAGACCCAGTACTTC
TRBJ2-2,TRBV15,once,-,CATEDPHTGELFF,TGTGCCACCGAAGACCCCCACACCGGGGAGCTGTTTTTT
TRBJ1-1,TRBV6-5,many,TRBD1,CASSYQGADTEAFF,TGTGCCAGCAGTTACCAGGGGGCGGACACTGAAGCTTTCTTT
TRBJ1-2,TRBV11-1,many,-,CASSRMTDYYGYTF,TGTGCCAGCAGCCGCATGACAGATTACTATGGCTACACCTTC
TRBJ1-2,TRBV28,many,TRBD1,CASSFGAGGYGYTF,TGTGCCAGCAGTTTTGGGGCAGGGGGATATGGCTACACCTTC
TRBJ2-7,TRBV5-1,many,-,CASSLDYVSRTFYEQYF,TGCGCCAGCAGCTTGGATTACGTGAGCCGAACTTTCTACGAGCAGTACTTC
TRBJ2-2,TRBV3-1,many,TRBD2,CASSLSGGALFF,TGTGCCAGCAGCCTTAGCGGGGGCGCGCTGTTTTTT
TRBJ2-5,TRBV7-9,-,TRBD1,CASSLASGTAQETQYF,TGTGCCAGCAGCTTAGCGTCAGGGACAGCTCAAGAGACCCAGTACTTC
TRBJ1-1,TRBV20-1,many,-,CSAQKLTEAFF,TGCAGTGCTCAGAAGCTTACTGAAGCTTTCTTT
TRBJ2-2,TRBV28,many,TRBD2,CASSSLAGGTGELFF,TGTGCCAGCAGTTCACTCGCGGGGGGCACCGGGGAGCTGTTTTTT
TRBJ1-2,TRBV6-5,many,TRBD1,CASSYFNRGLSYTF,TGTGCCAGCAGTTACTTCAACAGGGGGCTGAGCTACACCTTC
TRBJ2-7,TRBV27,many,-,CASSLSPATEQYF,TGTGCCAGCAGTTTAAGTCCTGCCACCGAGCAGTACTTC
TRBJ1-6,TRBV29-1,many,TRBD1,CSVRTGGIGSPLHF,TGCAGCGTCCGGACAGGGGGCATCGGTTCACCCCTCCACTTT